This TCR beta chain stems from a study of blood T cell repertoires in COVID-19. About the research overall: Specimens from acute and convalescent COVID-19 originated in the United States, Italy and Spain.

Participant ages covered about 18 to 100 years across about two dozen US areas. Which cohort a participant joined came from the clinical history participants gave. This CDR3 has 12 amino acids. V gave up 3 bases and J gave up 8 bases; unmatched junction bases: 2. As processed by the authors: Amplification from reference gene primers served as the basis for estimated nucleated cell counts. The assay was immunoSEQ multiplex PCR, and TCRdb's table has in-frame clones only and misses some. V, J and clone size derive from that table, while D and trimming were established from the DNA sequence. The table lists around 320,000 clones, roughly 89% of them singletons.

J is TRBJ1-2 and V is TRBV12-3 or TRBV12-4, with 8 bases aligning to TRBD1. Material for sequencing was PBMCs or T cells enriched from blood (not recorded which). This receptor was identified in a woman younger than 30 with acute COVID-19. The CDR3 DNA reads TGTGCCAGCAGTTTGACAGGGGTCGGCTACACCTTC. Its translation is CASSLTGVGYTF.